The 8 T cell receptor beta chains given below trace back to one sample, sequenced in a study of OX40 agonist ivuxolimab in advanced cancers. Clones were sequenced by immunoSEQ multiplex PCR, and TCRdb holds only the in-frame ones, with some missing. Among 75,000 to 90,000 clones listed, roughly nine tenths were seen once. The sample in question was CD4+ or CD8+ T cells sorted from blood, obtained in a trial of the OX40 agonist ivuxolimab. The source is an adult with an advanced solid tumor such as melanoma, head and neck, liver or kidney cancer.

This rearrangement joins TRBV10-3 to TRBJ1-2; D may be TRBD1 (5 bases). CDR1 ENHRY and CDR2 SYGVKD come from the germline V gene. The V and J ends lost 3 bases and 0 bases respectively, with 8 bases between them. The CDR3 totals 14 residues. DNA for the CDR3: TGTGCCATCAGTGAAGGGGTCCCTAACTATGGCTACACCTTC. This encodes CAISEGVPNYGYTF.

This sequence joins TRBV10-3 and TRBJ1-2; weak D call: TRBD1 (5 bases). CDR3 length equals 14 residues. Trimming cost V 4 bases and J 1 base, with 10 bases left between them. Germline CDR1 and CDR2: ENHRY and SYGVKD. The CDR3 nucleotides are TGTGCCATCAGTGGCACAGGCGTTAACTATGGCTACACCTTC. The encoded protein is CAISGTGVNYGYTF.

The rearrangement uses TRBV5-1 and TRBJ2-7; 12 nucleotides agree with TRBD2. This CDR3 is built from 15 residues. V gave up 2 bases and J gave up 1 base; unmatched junction bases: 1. The germline gives CDR1 SGHRS, CDR2 YFSETQ. The CDR3 nucleotides are TGCGCCAGCAGCTTCGGACTAGCGGGGTCCTACGAGCAGTACTTC. As protein: CASSFGLAGSYEQYF.

The rearrangement links TRBV27 to TRBJ2-2, with 9 bases aligning to TRBD1. CDR1 is MNHEY, CDR2 SMNVEV, per germline (reference sequence). V shed 8 bases, J shed 5 bases, and the junction held 12 bases outside the gene matches. This CDR3 has 16 amino acids. In nucleotides, the CDR3 is TGTGCCAGCGGCCCCCTGGGACAGGGATTGACCGGGGAGCTGTTTTTT. This gives the protein CASGPLGQGLTGELFF.

This clone appeared a single time. The junction differs from germline at one of its ends, possibly a read error. The chain employs TRBV11-1 and TRBJ2-7, with TRBD2 identical over 9 bases. The germline V gene encodes CDR1 SGHAT and CDR2 FQDESV (reference sequence). This CDR3 has 15 amino acids. DNA of the CDR3: TGTGCCAGCAGCCTAGCGGGAACTCCATCGGGAGAGCAGTACTTC. It encodes CASSLAGTPSGEQYF.

This chain joins TRBV18 and TRBJ2-1; D possibly uses TRBD1 or TRBD2 (5 bases each). This CDR3 spans 15 amino acids. With 1 base removed from V and 7 bases from J, the gap between germline ends came to 14 bases. The V gene's germline CDR1 is KGHSH and CDR2 LQKENI. The CDR3 protein is CASSPLPQGGNEQFF. In DNA form, the CDR3 reads TGTGCCAGCTCACCACTCCCTCAGGGCGGGAATGAGCAGTTCTTC.

This chain connects TRBV5-6 to TRBJ2-1; 14 nucleotides match TRBD2. J was trimmed by 8 bases and V by 4 bases; bases with no gene match: 11. Germline CDR1 and CDR2: SGHDT and YYEEEE. The CDR3 covers 17 residues. In DNA, the CDR3 is TGTGCCAGCAGCCCCTCCCCGGGACTAGCGGGAGACCATGAGCAGTTCTTC. It yields the protein CASSPSPGLAGDHEQFF.

The chain carries TRBV5-1 and TRBJ2-1; D is undetermined. CDR1 is SGHRS and CDR2 is YFSETQ in the germline V gene. The CDR3 consists of 15 residues. V dropped 0 bases and J dropped 2 bases, with 9 bases sitting between them. CDR3 protein: CASSLEGLPYNEQFF. The CDR3 nucleotides are TGCGCCAGCAGCTTGGAAGGGTTACCCTACAATGAGCAGTTCTTC. Combining the CDR3 with reference TRBV5-1 and TRBJ2-1 gives the whole variable domain KAGVTQTPRYLIKTRGQQVTLSCSPISGHRSVSWYQQTPGQGLQFLFEYFSETQRNKGNFPGRFSGRQFSNSRSEMNVSTLELGDSALYLCASSLEGLPYNEQFFGPGTRLTVL.